This T cell receptor (beta chain) derives from a study of circulating and synovial CD4+ cells in juvenile arthritis. Study conclusions and caveats: CPL versus bulk CD4 samples: T cell genome counts differed by at least an order of magnitude.

TCRdb's copy holds only in-frame clones and misses some; the assay was immunoSEQ multiplex PCR. The table has about 30,000 clones, 85% to 95% seen once. About this clone itself: Its target is not known.

This TCR was recovered from a human donor with juvenile idiopathic arthritis. What was sequenced was CD4+ T cells from blood.

The CDR3 DNA reads TGTGCCAGCAGCTTAAAAGCAGGAGGTTATGGCTACACCTTC. This encodes CASSLKAGGYGYTF. The chain uses TRBV7-3 and TRBJ1-2; D gene ambiguous. The CDR3 loop spans 14 amino acids. V lost 1 base and J lost 5, with 11 bases in between. Per germline, CDR1 SGHTA and CDR2 FQGTGA.